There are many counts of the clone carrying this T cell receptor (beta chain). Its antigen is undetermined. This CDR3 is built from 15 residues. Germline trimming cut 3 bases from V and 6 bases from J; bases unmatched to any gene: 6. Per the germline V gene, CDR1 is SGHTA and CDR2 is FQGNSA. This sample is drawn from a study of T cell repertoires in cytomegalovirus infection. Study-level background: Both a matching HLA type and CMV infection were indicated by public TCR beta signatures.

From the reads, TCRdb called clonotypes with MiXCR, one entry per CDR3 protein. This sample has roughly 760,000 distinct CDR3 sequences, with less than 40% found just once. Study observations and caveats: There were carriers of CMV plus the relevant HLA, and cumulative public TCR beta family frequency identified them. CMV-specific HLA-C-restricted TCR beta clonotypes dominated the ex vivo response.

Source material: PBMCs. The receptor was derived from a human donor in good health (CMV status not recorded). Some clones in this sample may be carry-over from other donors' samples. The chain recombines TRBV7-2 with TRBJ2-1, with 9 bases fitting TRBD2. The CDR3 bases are TGTGCCAGCAGCTTGCGGTCTAGCGGGACCAATGAGCAGTTCTTC. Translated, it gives CASSLRSSGTNEQFF.